The 23 T cell receptor beta chains listed next were all sequenced from one sample in a study of Tregs in tolerant kidney transplant recipients. Libraries were prepared by immunoSEQ multiplex PCR; TCRdb keeps only in-frame clonotypes and omits some of them. Found here are 35,000 to 55,000 clones, about 89% of them singletons; the top ten hold 0.7%. Sequenced: Tregs from blood. These TCRs come from a human donor in good health.

This clone was counted between two and nine times. This rearrangement joins TRBV6-6 to TRBJ1-5, with D unresolved. The V and J ends lost 2 bases and 2 bases respectively, with 10 bases between them. The CDR3 covers 15 residues. CDR1 MNHNY and CDR2 SVGAGI come from the germline V gene (reference sequence). CDR3 protein: CASSYRVEGNQPQHF. The CDR3 DNA follows: TGTGCCAGCAGTTACAGGGTGGAGGGCAATCAGCCCCAGCATTTT.

The chain combines TRBV5-1 with TRBJ1-5; 9 nucleotides match TRBD1. Germline CDR1 is SGHRS and CDR2 is YFSETQ. Trimming at V came to 1 base and at J to 4 bases, leaving 6 bases not matched to a gene. This CDR3 comprises 16 residues. CDR3 protein: CASSLTVTGGNQPQHF. As DNA, the CDR3 is TGCGCCAGCAGCTTGACCGTGACAGGGGGGAATCAGCCCCAGCATTTT. The full variable domain, in which reference TRBV5-1 and TRBJ1-5 provide the parts outside the CDR3, is KAGVTQTPRYLIKTRGQQVTLSCSPISGHRSVSWYQQTPGQGLQFLFEYFSETQRNKGNFPGRFSGRQFSNSRSEMNVSTLELGDSALYLCASSLTVTGGNQPQHFGDGTRLSIL.

The V gene is TRBV7-3, the J gene TRBJ2-3, with unresolved D. V lost 5 bases and J lost 6, with 12 bases in between. Germline V lookup: CDR1 SGHTA, CDR2 FQGTGA. The CDR3 has 13 residues. Here the CDR3 DNA reads TGTGCCAGCAGCCCCCGGGTATTGGATACGCAGTATTTT. Protein sequence: CASSPRVLDTQYF.

A word on this clone: At one end, the junction sequence differs from germline, possibly due to a read error. This sample also contains other DNA sequences that code for the same CDR3. V and J are TRBV10-2 and TRBJ2-5; possible D gene TRBD1, 5 bases. Germline CDR1 reads WSHSY; CDR2 reads SAAADI. The length of the CDR3 is 14 residues. The CDR3 bases are TGTGCCAGCAGTGAGTGGCAGGGAATAGAGACCCAGTACTTC. This sequence encodes CASSEWQGIETQYF.

The chain carries TRBV5-4 and TRBJ2-1; D gene ambiguous. CDR3 size: 15 residues. CDR1 is SGHNT, CDR2 YYREEE, per germline (reference sequence). The V and J ends lost 4 bases and 2 bases respectively, with 13 bases between them. DNA for the CDR3: TGTGCCAGCAGCCTCCGTGTGGGTCCCTACAATGAGCAGTTCTTC. Translating gives CASSLRVGPYNEQFF.

Concerning this clone: At the DNA level, this CDR3 is encoded by other sequences in the same sample as well. The chain is built from TRBV5-1 and TRBJ1-1, with D hard to call. Germline V gene lookup returns CDR1 SGHRS and CDR2 YFSETQ. This CDR3 region has 13 residues. V lost 0 bases and J 1 base, leaving 4 bases between the germline ends. This chain's CDR3 is CASSLGGNTEAFF. CDR3 nucleotides: TGCGCCAGCAGCTTGGGGGGGAACACTGAAGCTTTCTTT.

The V call is TRBV6-5, the J call TRBJ1-2; D gene uncertain. V lost 7 bases and J 4 bases, leaving 16 bases between the germline ends. CDR3 length equals 14 residues. Germline V CDR1 and CDR2: MNHEY, SVGAGI. Written as DNA, the CDR3 is TGTGCCAGCAACCCAAGAAGGACCAGCTATGGCTACACCTTC. This gives the protein CASNPRRTSYGYTF.

The chain is built from TRBV7-9 and TRBJ2-2, with D perhaps given as TRBD1 or TRBD2 (5 bases each). The V end was cut by 9 bases, the J end by 1 base, with 21 bases between. There are 17 residues in the CDR3. Germline values: CDR1 SEHNR, CDR2 FQNEAQ (reference sequence). CDR3 protein: CARGTFQDFLNTGELFF. The CDR3, as DNA: TGTGCCAGGGGGACCTTCCAGGACTTCTTGAACACCGGGGAGCTGTTTTTT.

This chain joins TRBV19 and TRBJ1-4; 9 nucleotides line up with TRBD1. With 3 bases clipped from V and 4 bases from J, the junction kept 6 bases outside the gene matches. CDR1 and CDR2 from the germline V gene are LNHDA and SQIVND (reference sequence). This CDR3 comprises 16 residues. The CDR3 sequence is CASSIDRGRINEKLFF. CDR3 in DNA: TGTGCCAGTAGTATCGACAGGGGGAGGATTAATGAAAAACTGTTTTTT.

The V gene is TRBV6-1, the J gene TRBJ2-7, with a tentative D call TRBD1 (6 bases). Trimming removed 9 bases from V and 2 bases from J, with 11 bases in between. Germline CDR1 MNHNS, CDR2 SASEGT. This CDR3 spans 12 amino acids. This chain's CDR3 is CASTDSPYEQYF. Here the CDR3 DNA reads TGTGCCAGTACGGACAGCCCCTACGAGCAGTACTTC.

J is TRBJ1-1 and V is TRBV29-1; D is uncertain. CDR1 and CDR2 (germline): SQVTM, ANQGSEA. The CDR3 runs to 15 residues. V was trimmed by 2 bases and J by 0 bases, leaving 13 bases between them. In DNA form, the CDR3 reads TGCAGCGTTGAACCTGGAGGAGGGATGAACACTGAAGCTTTCTTT. Translation gives CSVEPGGGMNTEAFF.

The chain combines TRBV7-3 with TRBJ2-7; 7 bases agree with TRBD1. J gave up 6 bases and V 5 bases, and 7 bases lay outside the gene matches. The CDR3 extends over 13 amino acids. In germline, CDR1 is SGHTA, CDR2 FQGTGA. CDR3 bases: TGTGCCAGCAGCCCGCGACAGGGTACCGAGCAGTACTTC. This translates into CASSPRQGTEQYF. Based on the CDR3 plus reference TRBV7-3 and TRBJ2-7, the full variable domain is GAGVSQTPSNKVTEKGKYVELRCDPISGHTALYWYRQSLGQGPEFLIYFQGTGAADDSGLPNDRFFAVRPEGSVSTLKIQRTERGDSAVYLCASSPRQGTEQYFGPGTRLTVT.

V is TRBV23-1 and J is TRBJ1-5; perhaps TRBD1 as D (6 bases). TRBV23-1 is reported as an ORF; its role is uncertain. Trimming cost V 4 bases and J 6 bases, with 19 bases left between them. The CDR3 length is 16 residues. Here the CDR3 reads CASSPTRDTARQPQHF. The CDR3 region has the DNA TGCGCCAGCAGTCCGACCCGGGACACTGCTCGTCAGCCCCAGCATTTT.

This chain uses TRBV5-1 with TRBJ1-2; perhaps TRBD1 as D (5 bases). Germline V CDR1 and CDR2: SGHRS, YFSETQ. V was clipped by 0 bases and J by 2 bases, with 11 bases between them. The CDR3 sequence is 15 residues long. For the CDR3, the DNA is TGCGCCAGCAGCTTGGGGGGACCACCGAACTATGGCTACACCTTC. Translated: CASSLGGPPNYGYTF.

CDR3 residues: CASSYSAGGFYEQFF. The CDR3, as DNA: TGTGCCAGCAGTTACTCAGCGGGAGGGTTTTATGAGCAGTTCTTC. The gene calls are TRBV6-5 and TRBJ2-1; 10 bases map to TRBD2. CDR3 length equals 15 residues. Germline V CDR1 and CDR2: MNHEY, SVGAGI. V lost 0 bases to trimming and J lost 8 bases; unmatched junction nucleotides: 4.

This clone was picked up one time. The rearrangement joins TRBV14 to TRBJ2-5, with TRBD2 identical over 12 bases. V shed 1 base and J 5 bases; nucleotides not matched to a gene: 2. CDR3 size: 15 residues. Germline V gene lookup returns CDR1 SGHDN and CDR2 FVKESK. The CDR3 loop reads CASSQGLAGAETQYF. In DNA, the CDR3 is TGTGCCAGCAGCCAAGGACTAGCGGGAGCGGAGACCCAGTACTTC.

This chain joins TRBV2 and TRBJ2-5; D might be TRBD2 (5 bases). Germline lookup yields CDR1 SNHLY and CDR2 FYNNEI. Trimming stripped 7 bases from V and 5 bases from J, with 11 bases between. The CDR3 has 12 amino acids. CDR3 DNA: TGTGCCAGCACCGGCAGCGGTGAGACCCAGTACTTC. Encoded protein: CASTGSGETQYF.

The genes are TRBV12-5 and TRBJ2-5; 8 positions agree with TRBD1. Trimming removed 2 bases from V and 5 bases from J; junction bases left unmatched: 16. Germline assignment: CDR1 LGHNT and CDR2 FRNRAP. The CDR3 has 18 amino acids. CDR3 residues: CASGLTPDGRGRVETQYF. The CDR3 DNA reads TGTGCTAGTGGTTTGACCCCCGACGGCAGGGGGCGCGTGGAGACCCAGTACTTC.

The V gene is TRBV9, the J gene TRBJ1-2; 10 nucleotides agree with TRBD1. V shed 2 bases, J shed 3 bases, and the junction held 7 bases outside the gene matches. Germline V gene data show CDR1 as SGDLS and CDR2 as YYNGEE. There are 16 residues in the CDR3. Here the CDR3 DNA reads TGTGCCAGCAGCGTCCTTGACAGGGGGCTAGACTATGGCTACACCTTC. Protein sequence: CASSVLDRGLDYGYTF.

The chain is built from TRBV5-1 and TRBJ1-4, with TRBD1 matching 10 bases. V shed 1 base, J shed 10 bases, and the junction held 7 bases outside the gene matches. Germline lookup yields CDR1 SGHRS and CDR2 YFSETQ. This CDR3 contains 15 residues. In nucleotides, the CDR3 is TGCGCCAGCAGCTTGAACTGGGACAGGGGCGGAAAACTGTTTTTT. As protein: CASSLNWDRGGKLFF.

The rearrangement joins TRBV10-3 to TRBJ1-1, with 7 positions matching TRBD1. Losses at the gene ends were 4 bases for V and 11 bases for J; bases not matched to a gene: 10. The germline V gene has CDR1 ENHRY and CDR2 SYGVKD. The CDR3 length is 13 residues. The CDR3 is CAISGKPDREAFF. DNA of the CDR3: TGTGCCATCAGTGGAAAACCAGACAGGGAGGCTTTCTTT.

The chain uses TRBV5-1 and TRBJ2-2; D call uncertain. V lost 7 bases, J lost 6 bases, and 22 bases lay in between. Germline assignment: CDR1 SGHRS and CDR2 YFSETQ. This CDR3 spans 16 amino acids. This CDR3 is CASSRTRPGIAGELFF. Here the CDR3 DNA reads TGCGCCAGCTCGCGAACTCGGCCCGGAATCGCCGGGGAGCTGTTTTTT. The whole variable domain, remainder taken from reference TRBV5-1 and TRBJ2-2, is KAGVTQTPRYLIKTRGQQVTLSCSPISGHRSVSWYQQTPGQGLQFLFEYFSETQRNKGNFPGRFSGRQFSNSRSEMNVSTLELGDSALYLCASSRTRPGIAGELFFGEGSRLTVL.

V gene TRBV7-9 combines with J gene TRBJ2-1; unclear D gene. V lost 4 bases, J lost 0 bases, and 16 bases lay in between. This CDR3 comprises 17 residues. Looked up from germline, CDR1 is SEHNR and CDR2 is FQNEAQ (reference sequence). CDR3 sequence: CASSSSRFKGSYNEQFF. The CDR3, as DNA: TGTGCCAGCAGCTCGTCTAGATTCAAGGGCTCCTACAATGAGCAGTTCTTC.